The present TCR beta chain was sequenced within a study of cytomegalovirus exposure and HLA in healthy donors. Study-wide points: Cytomegalovirus status was reportedly diagnosed by the classifier with high specificity and sensitivity. Associated with cytomegalovirus, according to the listing, were 164 TCR beta chains. Generally TCR sequences proved uncommon, though certain public TCRs appeared in numerous donors.

Deletions cut 2 bases from V and 1 base from J, with 11 bases between. This CDR3 region has 15 residues. Germline V gene sequence: CDR1 MDHEN, CDR2 SYDVKM. Concerning this clone: What it recognizes is unknown.

TCRdb's table, derived via immunoSEQ multiplex PCR, lists solely in-frame clones and lacks some. The table lists hundreds of thousands of clones, about nine tenths of them singletons. The donors were members of the roughly 120-subject validation cohort (separate from the roughly 680-subject first cohort). The TCR originated in a woman between 18 and 29 years old in good health and CMV-seronegative. V usage is TRBV28 and J usage is TRBJ2-5, with TRBD1 as a possible D gene (6 bases). The sequencing sample was made of PBMCs. CDR3 sequence reads: CASSLDQGPQETQYF. CDR3 in DNA: TGTGCCAGCAGTTTAGATCAGGGGCCCCAAGAGACCCAGTACTTC.